This T cell receptor beta chain comes out of a study of T cell responses to AZD1222 COVID-19 vaccine. General study findings and limits: Nearly half of spike-specific TCRs reportedly target unmutated variant regions. Sampling captured repertoires only after the peak T cell response.

Germline loops: CDR1 SGHAT, CDR2 FQDESV (reference sequence). The CDR3 sequence is 15 residues long. V dropped 1 base and J dropped 3; count of bases not matched to a gene: 3. This clone was seen just once. As yet, its antigen is unknown. Profiling relied on immunoSEQ multiplex PCR, and the TCRdb table lists in-frame clones only, not all of them. Of around 150,000 clones in the sample, about 91% were seen once. The chain uses TRBV11-1 and TRBJ2-1, with 7 bases aligning to TRBD2. Sequencing used peripheral blood, obtained on day 0 of MenACWY control vaccination. The clonotype was recovered from an adult in good health. The CDR3 bases are TGTGCCAGCAGCTTAGGCGGGGAGGGCTACAATGAGCAGTTCTTC. It yields the protein CASSLGGEGYNEQFF. Full variable domain (rest looked up from reference TRBV11-1 and TRBJ2-1): EAEVAQSPRYKITEKSQAVAFWCDPISGHATLYWYRQILGQGPELLVQFQDESVVDDSQLPKDRFSAERLKGVDSTLKIQPAELGDSAMYLCASSLGGEGYNEQFFGPGTRLTVL.